This record covers a single T cell receptor (beta chain). These data come from a study of identical twins. The V end lost 5 bases, the J end lost 4 bases, and 17 bases lay between the germline ends. CDR3 length equals 15 residues. CDR1 and CDR2 from the germline V gene are MNHEY and SMNVEV (reference sequence). TCRdb called the 5' RACE reads again in MiXCR, with one record for every CDR3 protein. The sample includes 400,000 or so distinct CDR3 sequences, approximately 9.1% of them seen just once. The clonotype originates from a woman between 45 and 65 years old in good health. The V and J genes are TRBV27 and TRBJ2-5; D is unresolved. The source material was naive T cells sorted from blood. The DNA of the CDR3 is TGTGCCAGCAGTCCCCAGTACGGTCCCGGAGAGACCCAGTACTTC. Translated: CASSPQYGPGETQYF.